This T cell receptor beta chain was identified during a study of cytomegalovirus exposure and HLA in healthy donors. Overall study results and limits: Several top significant clusters appeared, in a later analysis, to be linked to common viral pathogens. Data from an earlier analysis indicated that most TCR beta V segments were productive either about 87% or about 30% of the time.

The CDR3 is 16 amino acids. V was trimmed by 1 base and J by 0 bases, leaving 12 bases between them. Germline CDR1 SGHRS, CDR2 YFSETQ. 60 Vbeta and 13 Jbeta primers were used in PCR. Data came from immunoSEQ multiplex PCR; TCRdb stores just in-frame clones and leaves some out. The data contain approximately 88,000 clones, roughly three quarters of them singletons. In regard to this clone: The target antigen is unknown.

This clonotype was sampled from a man younger than 40 in good health and CMV-seronegative. V gene TRBV5-1 combines with J gene TRBJ2-3; a possible D gene is TRBD1 (5 bases). Sequencing used PBMCs. The CDR3 reads CASSLLGQVSTDTQYF. The CDR3 DNA follows: TGCGCCAGCAGCTTGTTGGGGCAGGTGAGCACAGATACGCAGTATTTT. Full variable domain (remainder filled in from reference TRBV5-1 and TRBJ2-3): KAGVTQTPRYLIKTRGQQVTLSCSPISGHRSVSWYQQTPGQGLQFLFEYFSETQRNKGNFPGRFSGRQFSNSRSEMNVSTLELGDSALYLCASSLLGQVSTDTQYFGPGTRLTVL.